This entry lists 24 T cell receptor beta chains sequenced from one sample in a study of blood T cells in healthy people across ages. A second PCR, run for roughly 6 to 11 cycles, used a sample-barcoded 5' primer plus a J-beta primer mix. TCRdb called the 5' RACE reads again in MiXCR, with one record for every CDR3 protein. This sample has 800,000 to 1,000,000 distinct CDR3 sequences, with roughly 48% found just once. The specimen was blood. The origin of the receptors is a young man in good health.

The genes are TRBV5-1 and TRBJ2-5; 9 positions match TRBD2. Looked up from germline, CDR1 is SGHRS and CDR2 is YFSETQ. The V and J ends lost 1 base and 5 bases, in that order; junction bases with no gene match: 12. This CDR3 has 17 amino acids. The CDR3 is CASSLPDGLALGETQYF. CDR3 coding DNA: TGCGCCAGCAGCTTGCCGGACGGACTAGCGCTTGGCGAGACCCAGTACTTC.

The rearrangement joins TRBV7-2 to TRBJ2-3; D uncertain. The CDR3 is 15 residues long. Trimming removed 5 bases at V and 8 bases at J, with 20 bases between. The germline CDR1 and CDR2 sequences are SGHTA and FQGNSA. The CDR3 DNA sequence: TGTGCCAGCAGCAACCCCGGGCCCAGCCGTACTACGCAGTATTTT. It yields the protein CASSNPGPSRTTQYF.

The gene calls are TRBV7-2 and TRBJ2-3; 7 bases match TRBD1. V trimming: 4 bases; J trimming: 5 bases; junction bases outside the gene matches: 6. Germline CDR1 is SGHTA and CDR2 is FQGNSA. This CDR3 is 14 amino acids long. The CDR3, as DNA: TGTGCCAGCAGCTCCGAAGGGGGCGTAGATACGCAGTATTTT. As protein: CASSSEGGVDTQYF.

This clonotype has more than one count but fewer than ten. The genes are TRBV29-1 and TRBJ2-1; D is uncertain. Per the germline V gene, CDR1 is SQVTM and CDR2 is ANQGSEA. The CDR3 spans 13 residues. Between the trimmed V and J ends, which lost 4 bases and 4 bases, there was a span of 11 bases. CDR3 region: CSVVRLSYNEQFF. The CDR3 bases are TGCAGCGTTGTTCGGCTGTCTTACAATGAGCAGTTCTTC.

CDR3 sequence reads: CASRSGPNTDTQYF. The CDR3, as DNA: TGTGCCAGCAGGTCGGGGCCTAATACGGATACGCAGTATTTT. V is TRBV6-5 and J is TRBJ2-3; D is possibly TRBD1 or TRBD2 (5 bases each). V was pared by 6 bases and J by 6 bases, with 16 bases between. CDR3 size: 14 residues. Germline V gene data show CDR1 as MNHEY and CDR2 as SVGAGI.

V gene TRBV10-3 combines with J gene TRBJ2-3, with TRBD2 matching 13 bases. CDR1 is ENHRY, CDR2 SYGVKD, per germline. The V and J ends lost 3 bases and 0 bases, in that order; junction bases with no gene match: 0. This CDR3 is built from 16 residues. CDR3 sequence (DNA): TGTGCCATCAGTGAACTAGCGGGGGGGAGCACAGATACGCAGTATTTT. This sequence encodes CAISELAGGSTDTQYF.

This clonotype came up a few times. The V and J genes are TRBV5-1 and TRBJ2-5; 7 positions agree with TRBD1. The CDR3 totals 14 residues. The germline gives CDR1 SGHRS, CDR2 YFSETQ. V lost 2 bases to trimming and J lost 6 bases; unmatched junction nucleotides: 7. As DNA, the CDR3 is TGCGCCAGCAGCTTTACCACAGGGGACCAGACCCAGTACTTC. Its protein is CASSFTTGDQTQYF.

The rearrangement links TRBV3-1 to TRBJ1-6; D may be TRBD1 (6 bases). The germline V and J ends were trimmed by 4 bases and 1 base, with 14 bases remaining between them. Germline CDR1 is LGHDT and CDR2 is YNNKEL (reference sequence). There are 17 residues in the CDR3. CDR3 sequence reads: CASSPTTGASYNSPLHF. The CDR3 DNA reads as TGTGCCAGCAGCCCAACGACGGGGGCATCCTATAATTCACCCCTCCACTTT.

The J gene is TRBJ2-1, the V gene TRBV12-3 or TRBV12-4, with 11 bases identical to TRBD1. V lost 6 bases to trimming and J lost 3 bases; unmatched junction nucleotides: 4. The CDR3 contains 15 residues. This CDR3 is CASRAGQGDYNEQFF. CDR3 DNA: TGTGCCAGCAGAGCGGGACAGGGGGACTACAATGAGCAGTTCTTC.

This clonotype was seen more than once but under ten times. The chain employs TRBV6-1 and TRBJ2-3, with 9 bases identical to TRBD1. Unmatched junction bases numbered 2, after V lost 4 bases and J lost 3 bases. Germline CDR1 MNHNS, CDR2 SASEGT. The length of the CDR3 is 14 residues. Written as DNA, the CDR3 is TGTGCCAGCAGTGTGGACAGGGGTACAGATACGCAGTATTTT. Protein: CASSVDRGTDTQYF.

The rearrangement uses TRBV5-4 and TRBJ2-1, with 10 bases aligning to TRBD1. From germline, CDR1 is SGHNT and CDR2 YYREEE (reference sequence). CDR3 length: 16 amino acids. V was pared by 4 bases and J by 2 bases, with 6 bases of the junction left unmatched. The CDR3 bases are TGTGCCAGCAGCAAGACCGGGACAGGGGCCTACAATGAGCAGTTCTTC. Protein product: CASSKTGTGAYNEQFF.

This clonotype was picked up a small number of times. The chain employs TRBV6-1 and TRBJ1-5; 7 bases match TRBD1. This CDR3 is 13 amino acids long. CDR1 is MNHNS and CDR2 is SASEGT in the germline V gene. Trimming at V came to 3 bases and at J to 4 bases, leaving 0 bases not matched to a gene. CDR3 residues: CASSEDRNQPQHF. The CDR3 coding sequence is TGTGCCAGCAGTGAGGACAGGAATCAGCCCCAGCATTTT.

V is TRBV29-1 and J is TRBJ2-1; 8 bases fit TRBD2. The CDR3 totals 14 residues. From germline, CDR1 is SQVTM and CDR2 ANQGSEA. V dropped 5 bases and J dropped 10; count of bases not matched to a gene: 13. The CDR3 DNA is TGCAGCGTTCCCTTCGGACTAGCCCTCATGGAGCAGTTCTTC. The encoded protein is CSVPFGLALMEQFF.

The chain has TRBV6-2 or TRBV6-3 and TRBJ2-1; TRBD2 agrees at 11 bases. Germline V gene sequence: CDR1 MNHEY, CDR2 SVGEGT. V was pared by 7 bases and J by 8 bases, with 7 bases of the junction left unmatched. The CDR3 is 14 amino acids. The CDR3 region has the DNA TGTGCCAGCACCCGGACTAGCGGGCGACATGAGCAGTTCTTC. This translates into CASTRTSGRHEQFF.

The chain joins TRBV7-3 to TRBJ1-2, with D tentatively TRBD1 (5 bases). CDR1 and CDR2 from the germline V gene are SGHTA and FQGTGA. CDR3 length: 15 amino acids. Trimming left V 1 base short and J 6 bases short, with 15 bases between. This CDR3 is CASSLISGGLDGYTF. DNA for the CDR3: TGTGCCAGCAGCTTAATAAGTGGGGGTTTGGATGGCTACACCTTC.

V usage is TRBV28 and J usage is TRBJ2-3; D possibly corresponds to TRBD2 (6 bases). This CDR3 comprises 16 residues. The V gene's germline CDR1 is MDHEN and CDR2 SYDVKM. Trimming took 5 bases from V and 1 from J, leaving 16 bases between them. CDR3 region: CASSPNGERGTDTQYF. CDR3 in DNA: TGTGCCAGCAGTCCAAACGGAGAGCGGGGCACAGATACGCAGTATTTT.

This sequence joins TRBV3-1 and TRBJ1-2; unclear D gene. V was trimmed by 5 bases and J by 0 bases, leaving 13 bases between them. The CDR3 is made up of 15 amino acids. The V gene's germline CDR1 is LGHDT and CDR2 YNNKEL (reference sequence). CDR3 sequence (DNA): TGTGCCAGCAGCTTGGTAGAGACGGCTAACTATGGCTACACCTTC. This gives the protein CASSLVETANYGYTF.

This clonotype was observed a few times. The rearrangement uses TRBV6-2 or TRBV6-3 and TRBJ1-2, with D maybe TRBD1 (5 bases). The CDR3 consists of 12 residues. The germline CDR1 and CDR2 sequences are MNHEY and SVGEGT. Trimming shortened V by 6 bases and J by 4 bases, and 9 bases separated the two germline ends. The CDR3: CASSRDLYGYTF. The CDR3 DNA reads TGTGCCAGCAGCCGGGACCTCTATGGCTACACCTTC.

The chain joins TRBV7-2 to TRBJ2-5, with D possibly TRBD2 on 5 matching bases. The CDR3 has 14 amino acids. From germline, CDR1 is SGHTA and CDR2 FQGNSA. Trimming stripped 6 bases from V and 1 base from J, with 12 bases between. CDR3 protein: CASRILGVQETQYF. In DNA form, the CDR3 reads TGTGCCAGCAGAATCCTGGGAGTCCAAGAGACCCAGTACTTC.

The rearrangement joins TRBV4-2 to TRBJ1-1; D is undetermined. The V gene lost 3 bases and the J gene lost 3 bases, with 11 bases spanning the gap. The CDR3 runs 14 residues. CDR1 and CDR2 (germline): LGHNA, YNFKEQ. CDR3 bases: TGTGCCAGCAGCCAGTCGCAGGACTACACTGAAGCTTTCTTT. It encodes CASSQSQDYTEAFF.

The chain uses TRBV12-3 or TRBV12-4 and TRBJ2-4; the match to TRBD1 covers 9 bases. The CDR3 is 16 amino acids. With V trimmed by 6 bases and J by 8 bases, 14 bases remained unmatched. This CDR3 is CASSVTGGWDGDIQYF. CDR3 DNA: TGTGCCAGCAGCGTGACAGGGGGATGGGACGGGGACATTCAGTACTTC.

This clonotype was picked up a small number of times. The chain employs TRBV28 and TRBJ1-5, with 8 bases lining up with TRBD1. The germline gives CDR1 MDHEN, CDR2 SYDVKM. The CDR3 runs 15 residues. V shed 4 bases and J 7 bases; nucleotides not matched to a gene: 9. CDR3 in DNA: TGTGCCAGCAGTTCCGCCGGACAGGGAGGGCAGCCCCAGCATTTT. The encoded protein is CASSSAGQGGQPQHF.

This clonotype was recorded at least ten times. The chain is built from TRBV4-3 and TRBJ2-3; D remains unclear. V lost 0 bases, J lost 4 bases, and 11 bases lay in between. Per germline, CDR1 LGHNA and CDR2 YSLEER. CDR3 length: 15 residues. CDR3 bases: TGCGCCAGCAGCCAAGATTTAAGGTTTGCAGATACGCAGTATTTT. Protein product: CASSQDLRFADTQYF.

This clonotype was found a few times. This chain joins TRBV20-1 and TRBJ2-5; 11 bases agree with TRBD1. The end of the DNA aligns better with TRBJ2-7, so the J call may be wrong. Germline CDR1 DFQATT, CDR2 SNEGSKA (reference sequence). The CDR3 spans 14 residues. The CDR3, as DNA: TGCAGTGCTAGTCCCGGGACAGGGGGTGGCGAGCAGTACTTC. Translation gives CSASPGTGGGEQYF.